Below, one T cell receptor (beta chain) is given with its context. The antigen is unknown. One end of the junction varies from germline; a read error may be responsible. This sample is part of a study of metastatic and nonmetastatic thyroid tumors. Overall study: Repertoire comparisons spanned blood and tumor or nodule tissue from malignant and benign thyroid patients.

Study processing details: What underpinned the distant-metastasis classifier for papillary thyroid cancer was the set of CDR3 differences across clinicopathological groups. With MiXCR, TCRdb called clones anew from the PCR reads. TCRdb, not the authors, supplied the V and J calls. The table lists 25,000 to 30,000 clones, 3.5% to 4% of them singletons. Every patient underwent thyroid surgery untreated. Broader study findings: In both blood and tumor samples, TCR beta diversity was reported significantly higher for malignant than benign nodules.

Germline V gene lookup returns CDR1 SGHRS and CDR2 YFSETQ. This CDR3 is built from 15 residues. This rearrangement joins TRBV5-1 to TRBJ2-7, with D possibly being TRBD1 (6 bases). This receptor was identified in a male donor with papillary thyroid cancer or a benign thyroid nodule (not recorded which). Some clones in this sample may be carry-over from other donors' samples. The sequencing sample was made of blood. The CDR3 region is CSSSRVEGVAYEQHF. The CDR3 DNA follows: TGCTCCAGCTCCCGCGTTGAGGGGGTGGCCTACGAGCAGCACTTC.